The clone carrying this TCR beta chain was seen just once. Antigen specificity is unknown. This entry is derived from a study of cytomegalovirus exposure and HLA in healthy donors. Generated by immunoSEQ multiplex PCR, the TCRdb table keeps only in-frame clones and is missing some. The table lists roughly 73,000 clones, around 95% of them singletons. V dropped 2 bases and J dropped 4 bases, with 15 bases sitting between them. The CDR3 runs 16 residues. Whole-study results and caveats: For cytomegalovirus status, the classifier reportedly gave diagnoses with high specificity and sensitivity.

The TCR comes from a man between 18 and 35 years old in good health and CMV-seronegative. The chain uses TRBV6-7 and TRBJ1-3, with D perhaps matching TRBD1 (6 bases). TRBV6-7 is an ORF for which the function is uncertain. Material for sequencing was PBMCs. CDR3 DNA: TGTGCCAGCAGTTACCCAGACAGGCACGGGGGAAACACCATATATTTT. This encodes CASSYPDRHGGNTIYF.